This T cell receptor beta chain was identified in a study of shared clonotypes between healthy human individuals. Of note for this clone: Its antigen is not identified.

V was pared by 1 base and J by 4 bases, with 10 bases between. This CDR3 has 13 amino acids. CDR1 and CDR2 (germline): GTSNPN, SVGIG (reference sequence). Spread over ten immunoSEQ deep assay plates, unsorted PBMC DNA underwent sequencing. Sequenced by immunoSEQ multiplex PCR; TCRdb stores in-frame clones only, minus some. The top ten clones hold 9.5% to 15% of a sample with roughly 500,000 clones, around 73% of them seen once. Overall study results and limits: Only blood was sampled; tissue repertoires likely differ.

Sequenced sample: PBMCs. The receptor was isolated from a woman in her thirties or forties in good health. Some clones in this sample may be carry-over from other donors' samples. The chain carries TRBV30 and TRBJ1-2, with D perhaps matching TRBD1 (5 bases). The CDR3: CAWSADSTYGYTF. In nucleotides, the CDR3 is TGTGCCTGGAGTGCAGACAGCACCTATGGCTACACCTTC.